Below, one TCR beta chain is given with its context. Antigen unknown. This sample was included in a study of T cells in Graves' hyperthyroidism and ophthalmopathy. Broader study findings: The blood repertoire included most of the expanded thyroid clonotypes above 0.001.

The germline V gene encodes CDR1 ENHRY and CDR2 SYGVKD. CDR3 length equals 13 residues. Trimming took off 7 bases at V and 2 bases at J, with 10 bases between the two ends. TCR beta CDR3 regions were amplified from RNA transcripts. A first-round RT-PCR of the TCR CDR3 used the HTBI primer set. One entry per CDR3 protein results from TCRdb running MiXCR on the multiplex PCR reads. The sample has 500,000 to 600,000 distinct CDR3 sequences, over 15% seen once; the top ten hold around 18%. The authors deemed Graves' hyperthyroidism stable absent ophthalmopathy progression within 18 months. Clinicians diagnosed patients from clinical symptoms, serum thyroxine and TRAb, thyroid ultrasound and orbital computed tomography. This sample holds PBMCs from less than 13 ml fresh peripheral blood.

V and J are TRBV10-3 and TRBJ2-3, with a weak D call TRBD2 (6 bases). The sequenced material came from blood. The receptor comes from a woman under 30 with Graves' hyperthyroidism. CDR3: CAIKGGTTDTQYF. Here the CDR3 DNA reads TGTGCCATCAAGGGCGGGACCACAGATACGCAGTATTTT.